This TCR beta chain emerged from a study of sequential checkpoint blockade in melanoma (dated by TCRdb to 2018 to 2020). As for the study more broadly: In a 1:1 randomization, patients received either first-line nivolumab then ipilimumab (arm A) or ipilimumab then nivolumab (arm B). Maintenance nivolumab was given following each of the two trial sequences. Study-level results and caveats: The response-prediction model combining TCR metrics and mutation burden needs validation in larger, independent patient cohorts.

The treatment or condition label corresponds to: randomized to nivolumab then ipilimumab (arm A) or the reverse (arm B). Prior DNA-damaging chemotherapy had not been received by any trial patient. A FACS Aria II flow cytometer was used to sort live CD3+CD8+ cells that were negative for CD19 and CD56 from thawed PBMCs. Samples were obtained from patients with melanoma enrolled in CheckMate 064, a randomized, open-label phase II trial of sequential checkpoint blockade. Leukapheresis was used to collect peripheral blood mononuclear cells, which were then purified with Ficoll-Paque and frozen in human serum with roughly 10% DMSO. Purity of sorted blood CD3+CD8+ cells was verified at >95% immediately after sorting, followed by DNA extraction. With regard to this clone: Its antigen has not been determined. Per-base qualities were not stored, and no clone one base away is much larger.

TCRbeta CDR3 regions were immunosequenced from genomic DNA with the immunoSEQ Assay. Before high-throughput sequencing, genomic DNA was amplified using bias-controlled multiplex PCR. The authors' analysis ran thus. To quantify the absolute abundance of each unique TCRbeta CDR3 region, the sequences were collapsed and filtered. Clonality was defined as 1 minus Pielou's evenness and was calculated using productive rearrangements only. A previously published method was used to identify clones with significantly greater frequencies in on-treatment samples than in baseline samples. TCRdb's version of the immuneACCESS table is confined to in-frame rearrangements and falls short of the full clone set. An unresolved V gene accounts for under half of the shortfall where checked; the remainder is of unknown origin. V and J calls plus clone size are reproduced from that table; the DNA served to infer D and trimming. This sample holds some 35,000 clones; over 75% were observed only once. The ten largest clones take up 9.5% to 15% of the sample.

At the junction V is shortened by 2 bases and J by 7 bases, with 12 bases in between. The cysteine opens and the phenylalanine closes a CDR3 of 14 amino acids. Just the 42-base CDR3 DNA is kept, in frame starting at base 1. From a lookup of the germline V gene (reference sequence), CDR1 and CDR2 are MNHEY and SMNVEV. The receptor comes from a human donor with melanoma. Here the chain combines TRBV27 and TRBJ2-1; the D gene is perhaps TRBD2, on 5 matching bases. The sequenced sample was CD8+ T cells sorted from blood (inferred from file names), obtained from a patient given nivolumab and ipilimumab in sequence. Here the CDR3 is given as CASSLRLTGNEQFF. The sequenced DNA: TGTGCCAGCAGTTTACGCCTCACGGGGAATGAGCAGTTCTTC.